Following are 20 T cell receptor beta chains from one sample sequenced in a study of shared clonotypes between healthy human individuals. Measured with immunoSEQ multiplex PCR; TCRdb has only the in-frame clones, and not every one. The sample has around 100,000 clones, roughly two thirds seen once. The source material was memory CD8+ T cells sorted from blood. As to subset: CD45RO+ cells pooled with CCR7-negative TemRA cells. The receptors were gathered from a man under 40 in good health.

This chain connects TRBV9 to TRBJ2-5, with D unresolved. The CDR3 spans 13 residues. Trimming removed 0 bases at V and 3 bases at J, with 6 bases between. Germline CDR1 SGDLS, CDR2 YYNGEE. This chain's CDR3 is CASSVGPKETQYF. CDR3 DNA sequence: TGTGCCAGCAGCGTAGGACCGAAAGAGACCCAGTACTTC.

The chain combines TRBV4-1 with TRBJ2-7; 8 bases line up with TRBD1. V was pared by 4 bases and J by 6 bases, with 14 bases of the junction left unmatched. CDR1 is MGHRA and CDR2 is YSYEKL in the germline V gene. This CDR3 region has 16 residues. The DNA for the CDR3 is TGCGCCAGCAGCCGCCCCTCATGGACAGGGAAAGGCGAGCAGTACTTC. This encodes CASSRPSWTGKGEQYF.

This rearrangement joins TRBV4-3 to TRBJ2-1; 8 nucleotides match TRBD1. Trimming cost V 5 bases and J 6 bases; bases outside gene matches: 9. CDR1 and CDR2 from the germline V gene are LGHNA and YSLEER. CDR3 length: 15 residues. The CDR3 sequence is CASSSGQGAGNEQFF. In DNA, the CDR3 is TGCGCCAGCAGCTCCGGACAGGGCGCGGGCAATGAGCAGTTCTTC.

This clone has only a few counts. V gene TRBV28 combines with J gene TRBJ2-7; D remains ambiguous. V lost 1 base and J lost 0, with 19 bases in between. This CDR3 spans 18 amino acids. Per germline, CDR1 MDHEN and CDR2 SYDVKM. CDR3 amino acids: CASSLFMTGETFSYEQYF. The CDR3 DNA reads as TGTGCCAGCAGTTTATTCATGACCGGAGAAACTTTCTCCTACGAGCAGTACTTC.

The chain is built from TRBV10-3 and TRBJ2-3; 11 nucleotides align to TRBD2. The junction had 9 bases not matched to a gene; V was cut back by 7 bases and J by 3 bases. The germline CDR1 and CDR2 sequences are ENHRY and SYGVKD. The CDR3 contains 16 residues. CDR3 nucleotides: TGTGCCATCAACTCCCCCACTAGCGGGAGAACAGATACGCAGTATTTT. It specifies CAINSPTSGRTDTQYF.

This clone has just one count. This chain's CDR3 is CASRGGQGAKNIQYF. The CDR3 DNA reads as TGTGCCAGCAGGGGGGGACAGGGGGCCAAAAACATTCAGTACTTC. The chain combines TRBV6-1 with TRBJ2-4; TRBD1 matches at 10 bases. Trimming cost V 6 bases and J 1 base; bases outside gene matches: 3. The CDR3 covers 15 residues. The germline V gene encodes CDR1 MNHNS and CDR2 SASEGT.

This chain connects TRBV27 to TRBJ2-7; the match to TRBD2 covers 14 bases. V was pared by 4 bases and J by 3 bases, with 5 bases of the junction left unmatched. Germline values: CDR1 MNHEY, CDR2 SMNVEV (reference sequence). The CDR3 has 16 amino acids. For the CDR3, the DNA is TGTGCCAGCAGTTCCGGGACTAGCGGGAGTAGCTACGAGCAGTACTTC. It encodes CASSSGTSGSSYEQYF.

This clone occurred a few times. V and J are TRBV28 and TRBJ2-6; D gene uncertain. V was shortened by 5 bases and J by 0 bases, with 8 bases between the two germline ends. Germline V gene sequence: CDR1 MDHEN, CDR2 SYDVKM. The length of the CDR3 is 15 residues. The CDR3 reads CASSPKPSGANVLTF. CDR3 nucleotide sequence: TGTGCCAGCAGTCCCAAGCCCTCTGGGGCCAACGTCCTGACTTTC.

The chain uses TRBV27 and TRBJ2-7; 12 nucleotides match TRBD1. This CDR3 spans 15 amino acids. In germline, CDR1 is MNHEY, CDR2 SMNVEV (reference sequence). Trimming took 4 bases from V and 4 from J; bases not matched to a gene: 5. The CDR3 DNA sequence: TGTGCCAGCAGTTCGGGGACAGGGGGCGTTTACGAGCAGTACTTC. Protein sequence: CASSSGTGGVYEQYF.

The chain combines TRBV27 with TRBJ2-3; either TRBD1 or TRBD2 may supply D (5 bases each). CDR1 is MNHEY, CDR2 SMNVEV, per germline (reference sequence). The V and J ends lost 2 bases and 0 bases respectively, with 9 bases between them. This CDR3 has 15 residues. The CDR3 protein is CASSLRGVSTDTQYF. The CDR3 nucleotides are TGTGCCAGCAGTTTAAGGGGAGTTAGCACAGATACGCAGTATTTT.

The chain has TRBV10-2 and TRBJ1-5; 12 bases are a match to TRBD1. V shed 0 bases and J 0 bases; nucleotides not matched to a gene: 6. The CDR3 contains 19 residues. The germline gives CDR1 WSHSY, CDR2 SAAADI. For the CDR3, the DNA is TGCGCCAGCAGTGAGTCAGGGACAGGGGGCTTCCATAGCAATCAGCCCCAGCATTTT. It translates to CASSESGTGGFHSNQPQHF.

About this clone itself: A single base separates this from a much larger clone, so it may be a read error. The chain links TRBV29-1 to TRBJ2-5; 8 nucleotides line up with TRBD2. The CDR3 spans 15 residues. V was clipped by 2 bases and J by 6 bases; unmatched bases: 11. The germline V gene encodes CDR1 SQVTM and CDR2 ANQGSEA. The CDR3, as DNA: TGCAGCGTTGAATTGTCTAGCGGGCGGCAAAAGACCCAGTACTTC. It specifies CSVELSSGRQKTQYF.

This clone showed up many times. The chain carries TRBV15 and TRBJ2-2, with TRBD2 identical over 8 bases. In germline, CDR1 is LNHNV, CDR2 YYDKDF (reference sequence). V lost 5 bases, J lost 6 bases, and 8 bases stayed unmatched. The CDR3 length is 15 residues. The CDR3 is CATSPDSGISGELFF. In DNA form, the CDR3 reads TGTGCCACCAGCCCGGATAGCGGGATATCCGGGGAGCTGTTTTTT. The whole variable domain, remainder taken from reference TRBV15 and TRBJ2-2, is DAMVIQNPRYQVTQFGKPVTLSCSQTLNHNVMYWYQQKSSQAPKLLFHYYDKDFNNEADTPDNFQSRRPNTSFCFLDIRSPGLGDTAMYLCATSPDSGISGELFFGEGSRLTVL.

The chain has TRBV6-5 and TRBJ1-5; D gene ambiguous. CDR1 MNHEY and CDR2 SVGAGI come from the germline V gene. This CDR3 is built from 15 residues. V lost 5 bases and J lost 3, with 14 bases in between. CDR3 protein: CASSLSARTNQPQHF. The CDR3, as DNA: TGTGCCAGCAGTCTATCCGCCCGAACCAATCAGCCCCAGCATTTT.

V gene TRBV29-1 combines with J gene TRBJ2-1; 9 nucleotides match TRBD2. V was clipped by 7 bases and J by 3 bases; unmatched bases: 13. CDR3 length: 16 residues. The germline V gene has CDR1 SQVTM and CDR2 ANQGSEA. The CDR3 nucleotides are TGCAGCGCGGTGGAAGTGACTAGCGGAGACTACAATGAGCAGTTCTTC. This translates into CSAVEVTSGDYNEQFF.

The chain joins TRBV10-3 to TRBJ2-6; 12 bases line up with TRBD1. The CDR3 covers 19 residues. The ends lost 2 bases at V and 0 bases at J; junction bases unmatched: 5. Germline V gene lookup returns CDR1 ENHRY and CDR2 SYGVKD. The CDR3, as DNA: TGTGCCATCAGTGAGAGGGACAGGGGGCATCACTCTGGGGCCAACGTCCTGACTTTC. This codes for CAISERDRGHHSGANVLTF.

The V and J genes are TRBV7-9 and TRBJ1-2; 7 nucleotides line up with TRBD1. The CDR3 is 14 residues long. With 1 base clipped from V and 6 bases from J, the junction kept 5 bases outside the gene matches. Germline CDR1 SEHNR, CDR2 FQNEAQ (reference sequence). The CDR3 protein is CASSLEGQTDGYTF. The CDR3 DNA sequence: TGTGCCAGCAGCTTAGAGGGACAGACCGATGGCTACACCTTC.

The CDR3 DNA follows: TGTGCCAGCAGCTTAGATCGCCCCAGGGGGCAGTTCTACGAGCAGTACTTC. Translation: CASSLDRPRGQFYEQYF. The V gene is TRBV11-2, the J gene TRBJ2-7; 8 bases map to TRBD1. The V and J ends lost 0 bases and 3 bases, in that order; junction bases with no gene match: 10. Germline-derived CDR1 and CDR2 are SGHAT and FQNNGV. The CDR3 spans 17 residues.

This chain joins TRBV5-4 and TRBJ2-7; weak D call: TRBD2 (6 bases). Trimming took 4 bases from V and 2 from J, leaving 10 bases between them. The germline V gene has CDR1 SGHNT and CDR2 YYREEE (reference sequence). The CDR3 length is 13 residues. In nucleotides, the CDR3 is TGTGCCAGCAGCGTAGGGACTGCCTACGAGCAGTACTTC. Encoded protein: CASSVGTAYEQYF.

This clone showed up just a few times. The chain couples TRBV7-9 to TRBJ2-2; no clear D. The CDR3 length is 14 residues. V lost 11 bases and J lost 0, with 13 bases in between. The germline V gene has CDR1 SEHNR and CDR2 FQNEAQ (reference sequence). Here the CDR3 DNA reads TGTGCCGCCATAGAGCGCGCGAACACCGGGGAGCTGTTTTTT. Encoded protein: CAAIERANTGELFF.